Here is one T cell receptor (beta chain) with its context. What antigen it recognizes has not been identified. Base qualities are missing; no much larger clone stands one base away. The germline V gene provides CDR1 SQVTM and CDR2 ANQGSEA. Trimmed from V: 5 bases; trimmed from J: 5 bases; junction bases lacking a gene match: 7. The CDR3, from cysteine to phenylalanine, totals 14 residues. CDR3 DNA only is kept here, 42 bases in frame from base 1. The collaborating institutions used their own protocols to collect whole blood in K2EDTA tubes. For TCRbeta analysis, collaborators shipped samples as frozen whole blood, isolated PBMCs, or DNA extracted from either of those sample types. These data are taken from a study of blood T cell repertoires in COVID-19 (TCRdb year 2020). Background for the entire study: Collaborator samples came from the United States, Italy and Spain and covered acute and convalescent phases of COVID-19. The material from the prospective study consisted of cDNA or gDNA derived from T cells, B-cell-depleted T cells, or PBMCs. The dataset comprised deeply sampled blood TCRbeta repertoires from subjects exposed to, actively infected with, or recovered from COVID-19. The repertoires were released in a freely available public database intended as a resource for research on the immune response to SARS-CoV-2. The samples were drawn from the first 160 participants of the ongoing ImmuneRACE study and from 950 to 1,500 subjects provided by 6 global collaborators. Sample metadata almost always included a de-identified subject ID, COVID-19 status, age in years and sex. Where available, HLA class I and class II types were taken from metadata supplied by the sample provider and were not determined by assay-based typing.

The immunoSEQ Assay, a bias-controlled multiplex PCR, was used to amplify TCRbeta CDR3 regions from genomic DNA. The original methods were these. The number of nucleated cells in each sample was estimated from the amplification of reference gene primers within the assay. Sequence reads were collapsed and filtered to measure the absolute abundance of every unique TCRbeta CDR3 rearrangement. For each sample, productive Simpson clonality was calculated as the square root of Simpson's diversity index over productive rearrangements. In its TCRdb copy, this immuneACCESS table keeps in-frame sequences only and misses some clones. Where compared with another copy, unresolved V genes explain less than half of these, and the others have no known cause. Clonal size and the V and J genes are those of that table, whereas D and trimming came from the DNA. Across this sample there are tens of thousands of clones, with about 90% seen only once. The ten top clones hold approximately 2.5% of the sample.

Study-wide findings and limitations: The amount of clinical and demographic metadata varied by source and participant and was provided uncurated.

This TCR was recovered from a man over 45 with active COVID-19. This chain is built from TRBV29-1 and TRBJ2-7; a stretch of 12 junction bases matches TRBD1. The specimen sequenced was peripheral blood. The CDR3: CSVTRGTGGNEQYF. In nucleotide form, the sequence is TGCAGCGTTACGCGAGGGACAGGGGGCAACGAGCAGTACTTC.